This is a list of T cell receptor beta chains from one sample in a study of Ad26.COV2.S vaccination and SARS-CoV-2 variants. Clones were sequenced by immunoSEQ multiplex PCR, and TCRdb holds only the in-frame ones, with some missing. The sample contains around 450,000 clones, approximately 92% of which appear only once. Source: peripheral blood, taken in a trial of Ad26.COV2.S vaccine versus placebo. The receptors originated from a person between 18 and 65 years old who received the Ad26.COV2.S COVID-19 vaccine or a placebo. Each CDR3 is given with its conserved first and last residue. A D gene is named only where the DNA matches it firmly. Expanded clones are given a class, and other clones once, few, many or no size at all.

clone_size,d_call,v_call,j_call,cdr3_nt,cdr3_aa
NA,NA,TRBV9,TRBJ1-4,TGTGCCAGCAGCCAGGGGTTCCCTGCAACTAATGAAAAACTGTTTTTT,CASSQGFPATNEKLFF
once,NA,TRBV24-1,TRBJ1-5,TGTGCCGCGGCGGGGGGTCGAGGGAAGCCCCAGCATTTT,CAAAGGRGKPQHF
NA,NA,TRBV24-1,TRBJ2-1,TGTGCCACCAGTGAGACCGGGACTCCGTTAAACAATGAGCAGTTCTTC,CATSETGTPLNNEQFF
NA,NA,TRBV28,TRBJ2-3,TGTGCCAGCAGTTTACTACGGGTCACAGATACGCAGTATTTT,CASSLLRVTDTQYF
NA,NA,TRBV12-3/TRBV12-4,TRBJ1-4,TGTGCCAGCAGTTTACAGTTAAATGAAAAACTGTTTTTT,CASSLQLNEKLFF
few,TRBD1,TRBV6-6,TRBJ1-1,TGTGCCAGCAGTTACGAGGACAGGGGCGGTGAAGCTTTCTTT,CASSYEDRGGEAFF
NA,NA,TRBV7-8,TRBJ1-5,TGTGCCAGCAGCTTACTACAGGGCGCGGGGAATCAGCCCCAGCATTTT,CASSLLQGAGNQPQHF
NA,NA,TRBV11-3,TRBJ2-1,TGTGCCAGCAGCCCGCTCGGACGGGAAAGGGGCAATGAGCAGTTCTTC,CASSPLGRERGNEQFF
NA,NA,TRBV29-1,TRBJ2-1,TGCAGCGGCAGCAAGGGGCGGAGGAATGAGCAGTTCTTC,CSGSKGRRNEQFF
NA,NA,TRBV9,TRBJ1-6,TGTGCCAGCAGCGTCCCCGGGACAATGGACTCACCCCTCCACTTT,CASSVPGTMDSPLHF
NA,TRBD1,TRBV27,TRBJ1-1,TGTGCCAGCAGTTCAGACAGGGGGCGCGGGGGGAACACTGAAGCTTTCTTT,CASSSDRGRGGNTEAFF
NA,NA,TRBV4-1,TRBJ1-4,TGCGCCAGCAGCCAAGAAGGGAGGTCTAATGAAAAACTGTTTTTT,CASSQEGRSNEKLFF
NA,NA,TRBV19,TRBJ1-2,TGTGCCAGTACCTCCCCCCGGGAGGGGTACTATGGCTACACCTTC,CASTSPREGYYGYTF
NA,NA,TRBV9,TRBJ1-2,TGTGCCAGCAGCGTAGGCGACAGCAGCTATGGCTACACCTTC,CASSVGDSSYGYTF
NA,NA,TRBV4-3,TRBJ2-3,TGCGCCAGCAGCCAAGAGCATCATAGGGACACCTACACAGATACGCAGTATTTT,CASSQEHHRDTYTDTQYF
once,NA,TRBV5-5,TRBJ1-5,TGTGCCAGCAGCTTTAGTTGGACAGACTTCAATCAGCCCCAGCATTTT,CASSFSWTDFNQPQHF
NA,NA,TRBV6-6,TRBJ1-6,TGTGCCAGCAGTTACGGGCAGGGCAATTCACCCCTCCACTTT,CASSYGQGNSPLHF
NA,TRBD1,TRBV19,TRBJ1-1,TGTGCCAGTAGTGGTCAGGGGGACACTGAAGCTTTCTTT,CASSGQGDTEAFF
NA,NA,TRBV11-3,TRBJ2-5,TGTGCCAGCAGCTTAGACCCCCTAGCAGAGACCCAGTACTTC,CASSLDPLAETQYF
NA,NA,TRBV28,TRBJ2-7,TGTGCCAGCAGAGCCGGGGGCTACGAGCAGTACTTC,CASRAGGYEQYF
NA,NA,TRBV7-9,TRBJ2-7,TGTGCCAGCAGCACCGGGACAACGGCCTACGAGCAGTACTTC,CASSTGTTAYEQYF
NA,NA,TRBV7-6,TRBJ1-2,TGTGCCAGCAGCTTAGCGGTGGGCAATAACTATGGCTACACCTTC,CASSLAVGNNYGYTF
NA,NA,TRBV4-1,TRBJ2-2,TGCGCCAGCAGCCAAGTCGTGGGACGGGACACCGGGGAGCTGTTTTTT,CASSQVVGRDTGELFF
NA,NA,TRBV12-3/TRBV12-4,TRBJ1-1,TGTGCCAGCAGTTTAGAGGAGTACACTGAAGCTTTCTTT,CASSLEEYTEAFF
NA,NA,TRBV5-5,TRBJ1-2,TGTGCCAGCAGCTTCTTCACGAGGGCAGAGGGCTACACCTTC,CASSFFTRAEGYTF